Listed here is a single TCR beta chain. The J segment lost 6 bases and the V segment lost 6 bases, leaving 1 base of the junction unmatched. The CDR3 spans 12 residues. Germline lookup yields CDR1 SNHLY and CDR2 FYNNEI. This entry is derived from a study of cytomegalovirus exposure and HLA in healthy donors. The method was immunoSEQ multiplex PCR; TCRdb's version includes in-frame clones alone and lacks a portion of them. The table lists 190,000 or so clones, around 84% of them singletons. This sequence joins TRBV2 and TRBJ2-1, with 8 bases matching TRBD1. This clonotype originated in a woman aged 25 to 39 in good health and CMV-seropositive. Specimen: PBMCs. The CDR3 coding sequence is TGTGCCAGCAGAGGACAGGGCAATGAGCAGTTCTTC. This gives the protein CASRGQGNEQFF.